Following are 32 T cell receptor beta chains from one sample sequenced in a study of T cell responses to AZD1222 COVID-19 vaccine (dated by TCRdb to the early 2020s). The sample's time point, from its label and the paper: baseline before first vaccination. Libraries were built with the immunoSEQ multiplex PCR assay. TCRdb limited this immuneACCESS table to in-frame rearrangements with V and J called. A share of clones is missing; checked studies link under half to unresolved V genes, and the rest is unexplained. The sample yields under 70,000 clones; over 60% were counted once. Of the sample, 11% to 15% is held by the ten largest clones. This specimen was peripheral blood, taken on day 0 of AZD1222 vaccination. Receptors originate from an adult in good health.

CDR3 loop: CASSFTGYGYTF. The CDR3 DNA reads TGTGCCAGCAGTTTCACAGGCTATGGCTACACCTTC. The V and J genes are TRBV12-3 or TRBV12-4 and TRBJ1-2; D possibly corresponds to TRBD1 (5 bases). V lost 3 bases to trimming and J lost 4 bases, with 6 bases between them. The CDR3 has 12 residues.

The chain couples TRBV23-1 to TRBJ2-7; D possibly corresponds to TRBD2 (6 bases). TRBV23-1 is given ORF status, its function remaining uncertain. Trimming stripped 7 bases from V and 7 bases from J, with 14 bases between. The CDR3 runs 12 residues. CDR3: CASTRAGGEQYF. Written as DNA, the CDR3 is TGCGCCAGCACCAGGGCCGGGGGAGAGCAGTACTTC.

The chain is built from TRBV4-3 and TRBJ1-4; D unclear. The CDR3 loop spans 15 amino acids. V lost 0 bases to trimming and J lost 8 bases, with 13 bases between them. Looked up from germline, CDR1 is LGHNA and CDR2 is YSLEER. The CDR3 DNA reads TGCGCCAGCAGCCAAGATCTAATCAGTACGGAAAAACTGTTTTTT. Protein product: CASSQDLISTEKLFF.

The CDR3 is CASSITGLNTEAFF. The CDR3 nucleotides are TGTGCCAGTAGTATTACAGGCTTGAACACTGAAGCTTTCTTT. The chain carries TRBV19 and TRBJ1-1; tentatively, D is TRBD1 (5 bases). CDR3 length: 14 amino acids. Germline V gene sequence: CDR1 LNHDA, CDR2 SQIVND (reference sequence). V was clipped by 3 bases and J by 0 bases, with 8 bases between them. Using reference TRBV19 and TRBJ1-1 for the parts outside the CDR3, the full variable domain is DGGITQSPKYLFRKEGQNVTLSCEQNLNHDAMYWYRQDPGQGLRLIYYSQIVNDFQKGDIAEGYSVSREKKESFPLTVTSAQKNPTAFYLCASSITGLNTEAFFGQGTRLTVV.

This chain uses TRBV4-2 with TRBJ1-5; D unresolved. Germline CDR1 is LGHNA and CDR2 is YNFKEQ. CDR3 size: 15 residues. Trimming removed 2 bases from V and 5 bases from J, with 13 bases in between. The CDR3, as DNA: TGTGCCAGCAGCCAACTTCAAGGCGGCGATCAGCCCCAGCATTTT. Its protein product is CASSQLQGGDQPQHF.

The genes are TRBV5-6 and TRBJ1-2, with 8 positions matching TRBD1. Germline V lookup: CDR1 SGHDT, CDR2 YYEEEE. This CDR3 is 14 amino acids long. The junction had 9 bases not matched to a gene; V was cut back by 9 bases and J by 2 bases. The CDR3 spells CATGGGQGNYGYTF. The CDR3 coding sequence is TGTGCCACCGGGGGTGGACAGGGAAACTATGGCTACACCTTC.

The chain has TRBV25-1 and TRBJ1-2, with 7 bases that match TRBD1. From germline, CDR1 is MGHDK and CDR2 SYGVNS. Unmatched junction bases numbered 9, after V lost 3 bases and J lost 5 bases. The CDR3 loop spans 15 amino acids. CDR3 in amino acids: CASSDEGAGTYGYTF. The CDR3 coding sequence is TGTGCCAGCAGTGACGAGGGGGCAGGGACTTATGGCTACACCTTC.

The genes are TRBV29-1 and TRBJ1-1; D is ambiguous. Germline values: CDR1 SQVTM, CDR2 ANQGSEA. This CDR3 comprises 11 residues. The ends were cut back, 5 bases at V and 8 bases at J, with 12 bases in the middle. CDR3 in amino acids: CSVLGPDEAFF. The CDR3 DNA reads as TGCAGCGTTCTCGGCCCCGACGAAGCTTTCTTT.

V usage is TRBV29-1 and J usage is TRBJ2-7; 7 bases match TRBD1. The V and J ends lost 6 bases and 6 bases, in that order; junction bases with no gene match: 11. This CDR3 is 13 amino acids long. Per the germline V gene, CDR1 is SQVTM and CDR2 is ANQGSEA. The CDR3 loop is CSVWKGARSEQYF. The CDR3 DNA reads TGCAGCGTGTGGAAGGGGGCACGGAGCGAGCAGTACTTC.

The chain carries TRBV6-5 and TRBJ2-3; tentatively, D is TRBD1 or TRBD2 (5 bases each). Deletions cut 4 bases from V and 5 bases from J, with 10 bases between. Germline V lookup: CDR1 MNHEY, CDR2 SVGAGI. The CDR3 spans 13 residues. The CDR3: CASSSGRRDTQYF. The CDR3 bases are TGTGCCAGCAGTTCGGGGCGTAGAGATACGCAGTATTTT.

The chain combines TRBV18 with TRBJ2-7; a weak D match, TRBD1 (6 bases). V was cut by 0 bases and J by 0 bases, with 9 bases left in between. This CDR3 has 15 residues. CDR1 and CDR2 from the germline V gene are KGHSH and LQKENI. CDR3 region: CASSPPSQGSYEQYF. CDR3 bases: TGTGCCAGCTCACCACCGTCACAGGGCTCCTACGAGCAGTACTTC.

This clone came up a few times. The chain uses TRBV6-6 and TRBJ2-2; 7 nucleotides align to TRBD2. CDR1 MNHNY and CDR2 SVGAGI come from the germline V gene (reference sequence). CDR3 length equals 17 residues. The junction had 14 bases not matched to a gene; V was cut back by 5 bases and J by 5 bases. CDR3 protein: CASSRARVAGDTGELFF. The CDR3 nucleotides are TGTGCCAGCAGTCGGGCTCGAGTCGCGGGGGATACCGGGGAGCTGTTTTTT.

In its sample, this clone was seen a few times. The V call is TRBV2, the J call TRBJ1-3; D possibly corresponds to TRBD1 (5 bases). V was trimmed by 3 bases and J by 0 bases, leaving 21 bases between them. There are 19 residues in the CDR3. Germline CDR1 is SNHLY and CDR2 is FYNNEI. The CDR3 protein is CASSEVGGWTNYSGNTIYF. CDR3 DNA sequence: TGTGCCAGCAGTGAGGTGGGGGGTTGGACCAATTACTCTGGAAACACCATATATTTT.

The chain has TRBV30 and TRBJ2-3, with D possibly being TRBD1 (6 bases). The CDR3 extends over 14 amino acids. V was trimmed by 4 bases and J by 3 bases, leaving 14 bases between them. Germline values: CDR1 GTSNPN, CDR2 SVGIG (reference sequence). In DNA form, the CDR3 reads TGTGCCTGGAAAACACCAGGGGAAACAGATACGCAGTATTTT. Translation gives CAWKTPGETDTQYF.

The V call is TRBV5-4, the J call TRBJ2-1, with 8 bases identical to TRBD1. The V and J ends lost 4 bases and 3 bases, in that order; junction bases with no gene match: 6. The germline CDR1 and CDR2 sequences are SGHNT and YYREEE (reference sequence). The CDR3 consists of 15 residues. DNA for the CDR3: TGTGCCAGCAGCGTGGGACAGGAATTCTACAATGAGCAGTTCTTC. Encoded protein: CASSVGQEFYNEQFF.

The gene calls are TRBV5-4 and TRBJ2-3; tentatively, D is TRBD1 (6 bases). The V gene lost 4 bases and the J gene lost 0 bases, with 12 bases spanning the gap. Germline values: CDR1 SGHNT, CDR2 YYREEE (reference sequence). The CDR3 extends over 15 amino acids. The chain's CDR3 is CASSQQGSSTDTQYF. The CDR3 DNA sequence: TGTGCCAGCAGCCAACAGGGATCCAGCACAGATACGCAGTATTTT.

This clone was picked up a small number of times. The chain combines TRBV5-1 with TRBJ2-1; 9 nucleotides match TRBD1. Per germline, CDR1 SGHRS and CDR2 YFSETQ. The CDR3 extends over 17 amino acids. Trimming cost V 4 bases and J 9 bases; bases outside gene matches: 17. The CDR3 loop reads CASSPPTGQGKSGEQFF. The CDR3 bases are TGCGCCAGCAGCCCACCGACGGGACAGGGAAAATCGGGTGAGCAGTTCTTC.

The J gene is TRBJ2-2, the V gene TRBV15; D is undetermined. The CDR3 runs to 14 residues. Deletions cut 6 bases from V and 1 base from J, with 9 bases between. Germline V gene data show CDR1 as LNHNV and CDR2 as YYDKDF (reference sequence). CDR3 sequence reads: CATRLWENTGELFF. CDR3 nucleotide sequence: TGTGCCACCAGACTGTGGGAGAACACCGGGGAGCTGTTTTTT.

This chain joins TRBV5-6 and TRBJ1-1; the D is unclear. Germline V gene lookup returns CDR1 SGHDT and CDR2 YYEEEE. V was cut by 0 bases and J by 5 bases, with 14 bases left in between. This CDR3 spans 15 amino acids. The CDR3 DNA reads as TGTGCCAGCAGCTTGGGGGCAGGCGGCCGGACTGAAGCTTTCTTT. It specifies CASSLGAGGRTEAFF.

This clone appeared once. The gene calls are TRBV27 and TRBJ2-2; D perhaps matches TRBD1 (5 bases). V was shortened by 1 base and J by 2 bases, with 8 bases between the two germline ends. Germline-derived CDR1 and CDR2 are MNHEY and SMNVEV (reference sequence). The CDR3 is 15 amino acids. This CDR3 is CASSLWGTNTGELFF. CDR3 coding DNA: TGTGCCAGCAGTTTATGGGGCACTAACACCGGGGAGCTGTTTTTT.

The gene calls are TRBV6-4 and TRBJ1-2; 7 bases align to TRBD1. Germline assignment: CDR1 MRHNA and CDR2 SNTAGT. CDR3 size: 14 residues. J was trimmed by 7 bases and V by 3 bases; bases with no gene match: 8. CDR3 sequence reads: CASSEDRQGGGYTF. For the CDR3, the DNA is TGTGCCAGCAGTGAAGACCGACAGGGAGGTGGCTACACCTTC.

The V call is TRBV11-2, the J call TRBJ2-1, with no clear D. The CDR3 runs 13 residues. From germline, CDR1 is SGHAT and CDR2 FQNNGV. V was trimmed by 4 bases and J by 6 bases, leaving 10 bases between them. CDR3: CASSSAPRNEQFF. The CDR3 DNA follows: TGTGCCAGCAGCTCGGCTCCTCGCAATGAGCAGTTCTTC.

This rearrangement joins TRBV5-1 to TRBJ2-3, with 7 bases fitting TRBD1. CDR3 size: 16 residues. The V and J ends lost 4 bases and 5 bases, in that order; junction bases with no gene match: 13. Germline assignment: CDR1 SGHRS and CDR2 YFSETQ. CDR3 in DNA: TGCGCCAGCAGCCCCGAACCGACAGGGACGGGAGATACGCAGTATTTT. Its protein is CASSPEPTGTGDTQYF. The full variable domain, in which reference TRBV5-1 and TRBJ2-3 provide the parts outside the CDR3, is KAGVTQTPRYLIKTRGQQVTLSCSPISGHRSVSWYQQTPGQGLQFLFEYFSETQRNKGNFPGRFSGRQFSNSRSEMNVSTLELGDSALYLCASSPEPTGTGDTQYFGPGTRLTVL.

The chain carries TRBV11-3 and TRBJ2-1; the D call may be TRBD1 or TRBD2 (6 bases each). Germline CDR1 is SGHNT and CDR2 is YENEEA. V was clipped by 3 bases and J by 5 bases, with 17 bases between them. This CDR3 has 16 amino acids. In DNA, the CDR3 is TGTGCCAGCAGCTTCGGGGGCAAAATCGGGGACAATGAGCAGTTCTTC. Amino acids: CASSFGGKIGDNEQFF.

J is TRBJ2-7 and V is TRBV29-1; 7 bases fit TRBD1. This CDR3 has 15 residues. CDR1 and CDR2 from the germline V gene are SQVTM and ANQGSEA. Trimming took 4 bases from V and 6 from J; bases not matched to a gene: 15. This chain's CDR3 is CSVGVLGQPDGEQYF. The CDR3 DNA reads TGCAGCGTTGGGGTCCTGGGACAGCCCGATGGCGAGCAGTACTTC.

The chain is built from TRBV27 and TRBJ1-2, with D perhaps matching TRBD1 (6 bases). The CDR3 is 15 residues long. CDR1 is MNHEY, CDR2 SMNVEV, per germline (reference sequence). Trimming pared 3 bases from V and 6 bases from J, leaving 17 bases between. The CDR3 protein is CASSFDSGGRDGYTF. The CDR3 DNA sequence: TGTGCCAGCAGTTTTGACAGCGGGGGCCGGGATGGCTACACCTTC.

The chain links TRBV28 to TRBJ1-1; D is possibly TRBD1 (5 bases). CDR1 is MDHEN, CDR2 SYDVKM, per germline. The CDR3 runs to 14 residues. Trimming shortened V by 8 bases and J by 0 bases, and 13 bases separated the two germline ends. The CDR3 DNA is TGTGCCAGCCCCGCGGGGGGTTTGAACACTGAAGCTTTCTTT. This translates into CASPAGGLNTEAFF.

The chain links TRBV7-3 to TRBJ1-2; 9 bases line up with TRBD1. Germline-derived CDR1 and CDR2 are SGHTA and FQGTGA. The CDR3 runs 15 residues. The V and J ends lost 5 bases and 6 bases, in that order; junction bases with no gene match: 10. In DNA form, the CDR3 reads TGTGCCAGCAGCCCCAAACAGGGGGCGCAAAATGGCTACACCTTC. Translating gives CASSPKQGAQNGYTF.

The chain links TRBV28 to TRBJ1-1; D not certain. Germline V lookup: CDR1 MDHEN, CDR2 SYDVKM. The CDR3 covers 15 residues. The V end lost 6 bases, the J end lost 3 bases, and 17 bases lay between the germline ends. The CDR3 sequence: CASRSVRGRDTEAFF. DNA of the CDR3: TGTGCCAGCAGATCCGTCCGGGGTAGAGACACTGAAGCTTTCTTT.

This chain joins TRBV7-2 and TRBJ2-7, with 10 positions matching TRBD2. The germline CDR1 and CDR2 sequences are SGHTA and FQGNSA. V was pared by 1 base and J by 3 bases, with 9 bases of the junction left unmatched. This CDR3 spans 17 amino acids. The CDR3 sequence: CASSLDRASGGFYEQYF. The CDR3 coding sequence is TGTGCCAGCAGCTTAGATAGGGCTAGCGGGGGCTTCTACGAGCAGTACTTC.

This chain joins TRBV4-3 and TRBJ2-7, with D perhaps TRBD1 (6 bases). Trimming left V 0 bases short and J 3 bases short, with 9 bases between. This CDR3 has 14 residues. CDR1 and CDR2 from the germline V gene are LGHNA and YSLEER. The CDR3 region has the DNA TGCGCCAGCAGCCAAGATGCAGGGGACTACGAGCAGTACTTC. This encodes CASSQDAGDYEQYF.

Regarding this clone: Compared with germline, one end of the junction differs, possibly owing to a read error. The CDR3 DNA is TGTGCCAGCAGTTACTTAAGCGAGCAGTACTTT. Protein sequence: CASSYLSEQYF. V usage is TRBV6-2 or TRBV6-3 and J usage is TRBJ2-7; no reliable D call. Germline V gene sequence: CDR1 MNHEY, CDR2 SVGEGT. The CDR3 sequence is 11 residues long.